This is a list of T cell receptor beta chains from one sample in a study of shared clonotypes between healthy human individuals. Method: immunoSEQ multiplex PCR; TCRdb's copy keeps in-frame clones and lacks some. The sample consists of roughly 520,000 clones, about 96% of them appearing once. Sequenced: naive CD4+ T cells sorted from blood. These receptors were collected from a woman aged 25 to 39 in good health. CDR3s include the opening cysteine and the closing phenylalanine or tryptophan. A D gene is named only where the DNA matches it firmly. Expanded clones are given a class, and other clones once, few, many or no size at all.

TRBV7-9	.	.	TRBJ1-5	TGTGCCAGCAGCCAAGAGCAAAGCGCCTATAGCAATCAGCCCCAGCATTTT	CASSQEQSAYSNQPQHF
TRBV5-4	.	TRBD2	TRBJ2-1	TGTGCCAGCAGCTTACAGCGGGAGGTAGTTAATGAGCAGTTCTTC	CASSLQREVVNEQFF
TRBV12-1	.	.	TRBJ2-2	TGTGCCAGCAGCAGCCCGGGACTAGCGGCTTCTTGGAACACCGGGGAGCTGTTTTTT	CASSSPGLAASWNTGELFF
TRBV2	.	TRBD2	TRBJ2-5	TGTGCCAGCAGTAAACTAGCGGGAGGGGAAGAGACCCAGTACTTC	CASSKLAGGEETQYF
TRBV11-3	.	.	TRBJ2-1	TGTGCCAGCAGTCTCTGGGGGTCCCGGGAGCAGTTCTTC	CASSLWGSREQFF
TRBV18	.	.	TRBJ2-5	TGTGCCAGCTCCCCACAAGAGACCCAGTACTTC	CASSPQETQYF
TRBV28	.	TRBD1	TRBJ1-5	TGTGCCAGCACCGTCGACAGGGTTCAGCCCCAGCATTTT	CASTVDRVQPQHF
TRBV6-5	once	TRBD1	TRBJ1-4	TGTGCCAGCAGTCCACGAGGGACAGGGAAGCGAAAACTGTTTTTT	CASSPRGTGKRKLFF
TRBV19	.	TRBD1	TRBJ2-3	TGTGCCAGTAGTCCGAGACAGGGCCCAGATACGCAGTATTTT	CASSPRQGPDTQYF
TRBV19	once	.	TRBJ2-2	TGTGCCAGTAGTATGGGTTTCCGGGCCGGGGAGCTGTTTTTT	CASSMGFRAGELFF
TRBV13	.	.	TRBJ2-2	TGTGCCAGCAGCTTAGTATCCAGCGGCCTGAACACCGGGGAGCTGTTTTTT	CASSLVSSGLNTGELFF
TRBV11-2	.	.	TRBJ2-4	TGTGCCAGCAGCCCCCAACCCCTTCTAGCGCCCATAGCCAAAAACATTCAGTACTTC	CASSPQPLLAPIAKNIQYF
TRBV6-5	.	.	TRBJ2-1	TGTGCCAGCAGTCTGGCTACCACGACTGAGCAGTTCTTC	CASSLATTTEQFF
TRBV2	.	.	TRBJ1-1	TGTGCCAGCAGGGCCGGGACCGAGAAGCTTGAAGCTTTCTTT	CASRAGTEKLEAFF
TRBV1	.	.	TRBJ2-7	TGCACCAGCAGCCAAAACGTGACTAGCGGGAGGGAGTACGAGCAGTACTTC	CTSSQNVTSGREYEQYF
TRBV6-1	once	.	TRBJ2-7	TGTGCCAGCGAAACAGGCTCCTACGAGCAGTACTTC	CASETGSYEQYF
TRBV28	.	.	TRBJ2-7	TGTGCCAGCAGTTCCCCGGGGGCTAGAATATTCTCGTACGAGCAGTACTTC	CASSSPGARIFSYEQYF
TRBV11-3	.	.	TRBJ2-1	TGTGCCAGCAGTTTCTCCTTGTGGGTGGGGACACACCTGGTCCATGAGCAGTTCTTC	CASSFSLWVGTHLVHEQFF
TRBV5-1	.	TRBD1	TRBJ2-1	TGCGCCAGCAGCAACGGACAGGGGTACAATGAGCAGTTCTTC	CASSNGQGYNEQFF
TRBV30	.	.	TRBJ1-4	TGTGCCTGGAGGTTGTATGGTGAAAAACTGTTTTTT	CAWRLYGEKLFF
TRBV11-1	.	.	TRBJ2-3	TGTGCCAGCAGCTCGAATATTTCCCCTAGCACAGATACGCAGTATTTT	CASSSNISPSTDTQYF
TRBV10-1	.	TRBD2	TRBJ2-7	TGCGCCAGCAGTGAGGGACTAGCGGGAATCTACGAGCAGTACTTC	CASSEGLAGIYEQYF
TRBV7-9	.	.	TRBJ1-1	TGTGCCAGCAGCCAGACTGCGAGGAACACTGAAGCTTTCTTT	CASSQTARNTEAFF
TRBV7-9	few	TRBD1	TRBJ1-2	TGTGCCAGCAGTGACGCTACGACAGGGGTACGCTACACCTTC	CASSDATTGVRYTF
TRBV19	.	TRBD2	TRBJ2-3	TGTGCCAGTAGTACCCTAGCGGGAGTCGGGTTAAGAGATACGCAGTATTTT	CASSTLAGVGLRDTQYF
TRBV18	.	TRBD1	TRBJ2-3	TGTGCCAGCTCACCTCGTTTGGACAGGTCGTCGGGTGGTACAGATACGCAGTATTTT	CASSPRLDRSSGGTDTQYF
TRBV29-1	.	.	TRBJ2-1	TGCAGCGCCGGACTCAGCTCCTACAATGAGCAGTTCTTC	CSAGLSSYNEQFF
TRBV5-1	.	TRBD2	TRBJ2-2	TGCGCCAGCAGCACGCTTGCGGGACTAGCCAAGAGGGAGACCGGGGAGCTGTTTTTT	CASSTLAGLAKRETGELFF
TRBV5-1	.	.	TRBJ2-7	TGCGCCAGCAGCTTGGCCCAGAGGTACGAGCAGTACTTC	CASSLAQRYEQYF
TRBV6-6	once	TRBD1	TRBJ1-4	TGTGCCAGCAGTCCCACGACAGGGGCAGATAATGAAAAACTGTTTTTT	CASSPTTGADNEKLFF
TRBV7-2	.	.	TRBJ2-1	TGTGCCAGCAGCTTCGGGGGATCAAAGAGGAATGAGCAGTTCTTC	CASSFGGSKRNEQFF
TRBV2	.	.	TRBJ2-7	TGTGCCAGCGACGGAAGTGCAGGGGCTGGCTACGAGCAGTACTTC	CASDGSAGAGYEQYF